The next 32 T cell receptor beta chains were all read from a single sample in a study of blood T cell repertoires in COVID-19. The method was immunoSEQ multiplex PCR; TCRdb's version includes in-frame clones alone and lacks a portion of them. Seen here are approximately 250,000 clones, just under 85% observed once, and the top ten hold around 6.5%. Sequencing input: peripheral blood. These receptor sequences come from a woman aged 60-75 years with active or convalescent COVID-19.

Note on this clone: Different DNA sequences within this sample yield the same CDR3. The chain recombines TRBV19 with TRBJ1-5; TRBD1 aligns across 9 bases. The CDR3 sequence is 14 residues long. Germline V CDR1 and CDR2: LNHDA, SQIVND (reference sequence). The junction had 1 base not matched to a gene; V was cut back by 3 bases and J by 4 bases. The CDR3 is CASSIGTGNQPQHF. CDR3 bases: TGTGCCAGTAGTATCGGGACAGGGAATCAGCCCCAGCATTTT.

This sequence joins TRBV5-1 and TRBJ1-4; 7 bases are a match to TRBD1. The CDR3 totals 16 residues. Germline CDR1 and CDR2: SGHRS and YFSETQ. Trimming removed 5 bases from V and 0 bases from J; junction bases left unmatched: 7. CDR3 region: CASSPRQGATNEKLFF. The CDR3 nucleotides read TGCGCCAGCAGTCCACGACAGGGTGCAACTAATGAAAAACTGTTTTTT.

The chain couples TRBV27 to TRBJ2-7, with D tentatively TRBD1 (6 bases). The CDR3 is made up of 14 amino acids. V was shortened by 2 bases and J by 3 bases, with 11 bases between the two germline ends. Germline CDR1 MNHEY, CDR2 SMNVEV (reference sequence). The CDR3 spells CASSLGSRGYEQYV. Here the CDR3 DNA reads TGTGCCAGCAGTTTAGGGTCCAGGGGCTACGAGCAGTACGTC.

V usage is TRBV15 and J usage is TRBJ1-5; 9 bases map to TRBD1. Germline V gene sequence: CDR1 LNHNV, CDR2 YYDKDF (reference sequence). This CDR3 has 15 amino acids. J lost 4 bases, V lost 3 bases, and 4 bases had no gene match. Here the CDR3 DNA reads TGTGCCACCAGCAGGCGGACAGGGGTTAATCAGCCCCAGCATTTT. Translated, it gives CATSRRTGVNQPQHF. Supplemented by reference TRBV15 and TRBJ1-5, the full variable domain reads DAMVIQNPRYQVTQFGKPVTLSCSQTLNHNVMYWYQQKSSQAPKLLFHYYDKDFNNEADTPDNFQSRRPNTSFCFLDIRSPGLGDTAMYLCATSRRTGVNQPQHFGDGTRLSIL.

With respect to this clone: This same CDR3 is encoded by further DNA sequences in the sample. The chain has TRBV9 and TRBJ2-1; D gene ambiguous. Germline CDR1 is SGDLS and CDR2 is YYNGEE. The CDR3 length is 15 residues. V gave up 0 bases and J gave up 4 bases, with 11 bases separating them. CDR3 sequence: CASSVAESSYNEQFF. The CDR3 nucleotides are TGTGCCAGCAGCGTAGCTGAGTCCTCGTACAATGAGCAGTTCTTC.

CDR3 bases: TGTGCCAGCAGCCAAGGTCCATACACTGAAGCTTTCTTT. It is translated as CASSQGPYTEAFF. This chain uses TRBV3-1 (or the pseudogene TRBV3-2) with TRBJ1-1; no clear D. This CDR3 is 13 amino acids long. Germline CDR1 is LGHDT and CDR2 is YNNKEL (reference sequence). Trimming left V 1 base short and J 3 bases short, with 6 bases between.

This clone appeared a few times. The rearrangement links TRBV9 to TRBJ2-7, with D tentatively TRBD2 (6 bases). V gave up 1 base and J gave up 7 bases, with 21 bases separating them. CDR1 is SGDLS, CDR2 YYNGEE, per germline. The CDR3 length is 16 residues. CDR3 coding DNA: TGTGCCAGCAGCGTATTCGAATTCGGGACTCCGAAGGAGCAGTACTTC. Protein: CASSVFEFGTPKEQYF.

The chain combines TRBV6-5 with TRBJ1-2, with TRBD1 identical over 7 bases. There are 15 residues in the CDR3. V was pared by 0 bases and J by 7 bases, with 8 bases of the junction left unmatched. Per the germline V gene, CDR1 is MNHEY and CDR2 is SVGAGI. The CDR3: CASSYSDRRLRGYTF. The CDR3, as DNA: TGTGCCAGCAGTTACTCGGACAGGAGACTGCGTGGCTACACCTTC.

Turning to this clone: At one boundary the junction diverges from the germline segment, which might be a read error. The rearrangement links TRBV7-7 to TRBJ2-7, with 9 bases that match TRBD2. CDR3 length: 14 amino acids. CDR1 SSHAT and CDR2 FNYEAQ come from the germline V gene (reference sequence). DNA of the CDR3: TGTGCTAGCAGCCGGGGGGTAGCGGGAGACGAGCAGTACTTC. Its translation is CASSRGVAGDEQYF. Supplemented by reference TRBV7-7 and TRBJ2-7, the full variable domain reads GAGVSQSPRYKVTKRGQDVTLRCDPISSHATLYWYQQALGQGPEFLTYFNYEAQPDKSGLPSDRFSAERPEGSISTLTIQRTEQRDSAMYRCASSRGVAGDEQYFGPGTRLTVT.

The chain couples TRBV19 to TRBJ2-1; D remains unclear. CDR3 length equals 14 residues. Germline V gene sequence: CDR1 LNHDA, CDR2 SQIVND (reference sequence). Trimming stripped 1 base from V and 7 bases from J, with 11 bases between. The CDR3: CASSIVGSRNEQFF. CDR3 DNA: TGTGCCAGTAGTATAGTGGGCTCGCGAAATGAGCAGTTCTTC.

The CDR3 region has the DNA TGTGCCAGCAGCCCGGACAGGGAACAGCCCCAGCATTTT. Protein: CASSPDREQPQHF. V usage is TRBV3-1 (or the pseudogene TRBV3-2) and J usage is TRBJ1-5, with 8 nucleotides matching TRBD1. The CDR3 runs 13 residues. The J segment lost 7 bases and the V segment lost 4 bases, leaving 3 bases of the junction unmatched. Germline values: CDR1 LGHDT, CDR2 YNNKEL (reference sequence).

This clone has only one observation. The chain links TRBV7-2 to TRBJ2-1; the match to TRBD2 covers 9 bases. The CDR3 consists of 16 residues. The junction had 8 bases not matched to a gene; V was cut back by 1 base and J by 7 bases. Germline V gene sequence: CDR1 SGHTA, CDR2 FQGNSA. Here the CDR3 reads CASSLVSGSFYNEQFF. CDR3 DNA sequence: TGTGCCAGCAGCTTAGTTAGCGGGAGTTTTTATAATGAGCAGTTCTTC.

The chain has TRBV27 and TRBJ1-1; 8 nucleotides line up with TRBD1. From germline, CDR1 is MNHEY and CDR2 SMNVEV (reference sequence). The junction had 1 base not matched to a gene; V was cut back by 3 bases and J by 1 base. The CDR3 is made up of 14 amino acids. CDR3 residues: CASSLGQENTEAFF. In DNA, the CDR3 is TGTGCCAGCAGTTTGGGACAGGAGAACACTGAAGCTTTCTTT.

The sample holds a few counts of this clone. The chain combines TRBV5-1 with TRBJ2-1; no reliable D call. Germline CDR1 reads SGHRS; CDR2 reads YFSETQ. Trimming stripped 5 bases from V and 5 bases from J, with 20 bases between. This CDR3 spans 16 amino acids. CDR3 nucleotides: TGCGCCAGCAGATCCTCCGGGTCCGAAGCAAACAATGAGCAGTTCTTC. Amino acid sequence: CASRSSGSEANNEQFF.

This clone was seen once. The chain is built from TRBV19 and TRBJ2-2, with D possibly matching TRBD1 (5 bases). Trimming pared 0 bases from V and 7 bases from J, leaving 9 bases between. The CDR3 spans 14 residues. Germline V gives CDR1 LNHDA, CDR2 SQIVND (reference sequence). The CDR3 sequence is CASSIDLRGGELFF. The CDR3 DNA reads TGTGCCAGTAGTATAGATCTAAGGGGCGGGGAGCTGTTTTTT.

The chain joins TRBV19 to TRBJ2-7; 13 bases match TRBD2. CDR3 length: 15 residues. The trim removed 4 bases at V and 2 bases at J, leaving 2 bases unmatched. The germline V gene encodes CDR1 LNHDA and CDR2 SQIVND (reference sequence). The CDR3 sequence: CASSRGLAGPYEQYF. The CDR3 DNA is TGTGCCAGTAGTAGGGGACTAGCGGGGCCCTACGAGCAGTACTTC.

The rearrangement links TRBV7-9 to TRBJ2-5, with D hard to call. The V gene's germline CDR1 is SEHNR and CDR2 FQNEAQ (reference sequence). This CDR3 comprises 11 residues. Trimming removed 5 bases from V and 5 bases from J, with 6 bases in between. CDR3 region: CASSLSETQYF. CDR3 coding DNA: TGTGCCAGCAGCCTAAGCGAGACCCAGTACTTC.

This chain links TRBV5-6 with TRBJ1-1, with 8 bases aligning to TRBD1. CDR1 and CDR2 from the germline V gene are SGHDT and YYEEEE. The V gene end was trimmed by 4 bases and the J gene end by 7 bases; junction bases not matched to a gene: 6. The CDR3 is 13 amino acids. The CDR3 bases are TGTGCCAGCAGCCTGGGGACAGGCCGTGAAGCTTTCTTT. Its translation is CASSLGTGREAFF.

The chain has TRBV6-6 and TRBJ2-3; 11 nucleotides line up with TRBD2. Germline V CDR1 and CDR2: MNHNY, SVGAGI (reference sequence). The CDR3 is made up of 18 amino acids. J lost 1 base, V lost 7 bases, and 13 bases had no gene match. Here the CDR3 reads CASNRLAGPLGGTDTQYF. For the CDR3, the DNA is TGTGCCAGCAATCGACTAGCGGGACCGTTGGGTGGCACAGATACGCAGTATTTT.

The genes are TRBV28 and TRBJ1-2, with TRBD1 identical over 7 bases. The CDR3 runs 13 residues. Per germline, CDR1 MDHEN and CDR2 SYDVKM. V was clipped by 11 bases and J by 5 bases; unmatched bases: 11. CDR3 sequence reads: CAHGQGVRYGYTF. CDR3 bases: TGTGCCCACGGGCAGGGGGTTAGGTATGGCTACACCTTC.

CDR3 amino acids: CASSQGIADSGNSPLHF. Written as DNA, the CDR3 is TGTGCCAGCAGCCAGGGGATCGCGGACTCCGGGAATTCACCCCTCCACTTT. The gene calls are TRBV3-1 (or the pseudogene TRBV3-2) and TRBJ1-6; D remains ambiguous. CDR3 length: 17 residues. Germline V gene sequence: CDR1 LGHDT, CDR2 YNNKEL (reference sequence). The germline V and J ends were trimmed by 3 bases and 7 bases, with 19 bases remaining between them.

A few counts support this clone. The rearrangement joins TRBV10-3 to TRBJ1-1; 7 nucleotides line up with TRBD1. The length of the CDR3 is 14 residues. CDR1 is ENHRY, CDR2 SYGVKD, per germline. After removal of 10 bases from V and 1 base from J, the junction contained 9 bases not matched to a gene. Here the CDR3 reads CATRTGTENTEAFF. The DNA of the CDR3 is TGTGCCACCCGGACCGGGACAGAGAACACTGAAGCTTTCTTT.

Written as DNA, the CDR3 is TGTGCCAGTAGTAGGGGGGGACTAAGCGGGACCCACCGGGAGCTGTTTTTT. Encoded protein: CASSRGGLSGTHRELFF. The J gene is TRBJ2-2, the V gene TRBV19; 7 nucleotides align to TRBD2. Looked up from germline, CDR1 is LNHDA and CDR2 is SQIVND (reference sequence). CDR3 size: 17 residues. The trim removed 4 bases at V and 9 bases at J, leaving 17 bases unmatched.

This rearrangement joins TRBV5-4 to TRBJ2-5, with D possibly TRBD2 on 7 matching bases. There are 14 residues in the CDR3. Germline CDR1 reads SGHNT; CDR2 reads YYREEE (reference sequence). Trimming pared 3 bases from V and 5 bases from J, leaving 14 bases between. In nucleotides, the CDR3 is TGTGCCAGCAGCTCGACGGGGGGCGCGGAGACCCAGTACTTC. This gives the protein CASSSTGGAETQYF.

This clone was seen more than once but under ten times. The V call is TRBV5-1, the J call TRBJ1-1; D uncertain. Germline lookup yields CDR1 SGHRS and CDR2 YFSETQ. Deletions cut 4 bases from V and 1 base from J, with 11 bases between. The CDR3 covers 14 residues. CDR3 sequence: CASSPNGRNTEAFF. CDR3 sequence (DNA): TGCGCCAGCAGCCCAAACGGGAGGAACACTGAAGCTTTCTTT.

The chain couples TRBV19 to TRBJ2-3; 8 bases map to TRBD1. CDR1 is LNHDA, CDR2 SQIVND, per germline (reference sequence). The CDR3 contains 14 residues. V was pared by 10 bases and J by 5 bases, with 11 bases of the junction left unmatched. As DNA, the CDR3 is TGTGCCACCACGGACAGGGCCTTCGTAGATACGCAGTATTTT. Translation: CATTDRAFVDTQYF.

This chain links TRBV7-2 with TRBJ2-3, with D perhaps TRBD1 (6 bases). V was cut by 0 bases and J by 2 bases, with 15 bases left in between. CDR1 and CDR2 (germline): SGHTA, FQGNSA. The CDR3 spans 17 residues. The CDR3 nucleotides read TGTGCCAGCAGCTTAGCTCCTCGAGGGGGAACCACAGATACGCAGTATTTT. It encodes CASSLAPRGGTTDTQYF.

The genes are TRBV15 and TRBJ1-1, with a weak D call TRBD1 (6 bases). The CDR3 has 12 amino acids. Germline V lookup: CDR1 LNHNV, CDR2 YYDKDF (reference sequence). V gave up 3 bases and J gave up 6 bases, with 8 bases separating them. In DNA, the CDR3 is TGTGCCACCAGCAGGTCAGGGGCTGAAGCTTTCTTT. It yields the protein CATSRSGAEAFF.

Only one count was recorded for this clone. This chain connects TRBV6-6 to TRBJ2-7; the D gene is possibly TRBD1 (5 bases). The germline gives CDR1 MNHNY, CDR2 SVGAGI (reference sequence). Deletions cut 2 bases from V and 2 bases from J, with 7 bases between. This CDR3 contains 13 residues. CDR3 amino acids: CASSYGHPYEQYF. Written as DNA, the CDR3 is TGTGCCAGCAGTTACGGACACCCCTACGAGCAGTACTTC.

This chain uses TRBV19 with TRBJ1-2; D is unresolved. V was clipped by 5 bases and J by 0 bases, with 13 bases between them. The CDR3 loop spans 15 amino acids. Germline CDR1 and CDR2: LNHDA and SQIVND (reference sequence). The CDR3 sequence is CASSHLAGANYGYTF. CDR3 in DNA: TGTGCCAGTAGTCACCTCGCCGGAGCTAACTATGGCTACACCTTC.

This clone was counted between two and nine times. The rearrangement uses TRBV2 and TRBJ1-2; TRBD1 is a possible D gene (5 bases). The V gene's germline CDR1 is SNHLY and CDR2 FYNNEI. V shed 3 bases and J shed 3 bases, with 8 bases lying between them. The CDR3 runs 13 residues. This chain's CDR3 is CASSEGRDYGYTF. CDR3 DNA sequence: TGTGCCAGCAGTGAGGGCAGGGACTATGGCTACACCTTC.

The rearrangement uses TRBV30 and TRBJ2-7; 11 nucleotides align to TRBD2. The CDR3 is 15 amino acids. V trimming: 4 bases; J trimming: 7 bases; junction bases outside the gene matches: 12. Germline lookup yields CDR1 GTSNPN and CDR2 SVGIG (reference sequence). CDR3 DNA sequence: TGTGCCTGGATCAAGATAGCGGGAGGGCCGGATGAGCAGTACTTC. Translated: CAWIKIAGGPDEQYF.